These 8 T cell receptor beta chains were all obtained from the same sample, sequenced in a study of blood T cell repertoires in COVID-19. Profiling relied on immunoSEQ multiplex PCR, and the TCRdb table lists in-frame clones only, not all of them. The sample carries approximately 100,000 clones, under 90% recorded once. Sequencing used peripheral blood. The source is a woman between 50 and 59 years old with acute or convalescent COVID-19.

The chain uses TRBV5-8 and TRBJ2-2; the match to TRBD1 covers 10 bases. V dropped 3 bases and J dropped 3; count of bases not matched to a gene: 5. The CDR3 is 16 residues long. From germline, CDR1 is SGHTS and CDR2 YDEGEE. CDR3 region: CASSYWTGGDTGELFF. DNA for the CDR3: TGTGCCAGCAGCTACTGGACAGGGGGGGACACCGGGGAGCTGTTTTTT.

This chain uses TRBV7-9 with TRBJ2-3; 14 bases agree with TRBD2. V lost 5 bases and J lost 3; bases outside the gene matches: 13. Germline CDR1 reads SEHNR; CDR2 reads FQNEAQ (reference sequence). This CDR3 spans 19 amino acids. The CDR3 spells CASSTPKGGLAGETDTQYF. The CDR3 region has the DNA TGTGCCAGCAGCACTCCGAAAGGGGGACTAGCGGGGGAAACAGATACGCAGTATTTT.

This rearrangement joins TRBV2 to TRBJ1-2; a possible D gene is TRBD1 (5 bases). Trimming removed 6 bases from V and 8 bases from J, with 19 bases in between. The CDR3 runs to 14 residues. In germline, CDR1 is SNHLY, CDR2 FYNNEI. The DNA for the CDR3 is TGTGCCAGCAGCGAGGGGTGGGAGGTCGGAGGCTACACCTTC. Translated: CASSEGWEVGGYTF.

V is TRBV6-1 and J is TRBJ1-1; the D gene is possibly TRBD1 (6 bases). From germline, CDR1 is MNHNS and CDR2 SASEGT. Trimming removed 7 bases at V and 3 bases at J, with 18 bases between. The CDR3 runs to 15 residues. The CDR3 spells CASTPSGGWDTEAFF. The CDR3 coding sequence is TGTGCCAGCACCCCTTCGGGGGGCTGGGACACTGAAGCTTTCTTT.

This clone was picked up one time. The chain carries TRBV30 and TRBJ2-7; perhaps TRBD1 as D (5 bases). V shed 3 bases and J shed 3 bases, with 21 bases lying between them. From germline, CDR1 is GTSNPN and CDR2 SVGIG (reference sequence). The CDR3 sequence is 16 residues long. The CDR3 reads CAWSQPGSDPHYEQYF. CDR3 coding DNA: TGTGCCTGGAGCCAACCAGGGTCTGACCCCCACTACGAGCAGTACTTC.

The chain employs TRBV30 and TRBJ1-2, with TRBD1 identical over 8 bases. J gave up 7 bases and V 1 base, and 11 bases lay outside the gene matches. The CDR3 has 15 residues. The germline CDR1 and CDR2 sequences are GTSNPN and SVGIG (reference sequence). The CDR3 nucleotides are TGTGCCTGGAGTGCTACAGGGGGGGGCCCCAGTGGCTACACCTTC. This translates into CAWSATGGGPSGYTF.

V gene TRBV3-1 (or the pseudogene TRBV3-2) combines with J gene TRBJ1-6, with TRBD1 matching over 7 bases. Germline V gives CDR1 LGHDT, CDR2 YNNKEL (reference sequence). The V and J ends lost 0 bases and 2 bases, in that order; junction bases with no gene match: 7. The CDR3 consists of 18 residues. The CDR3 loop is CASSQDGGGPPYNSPLHF. In DNA, the CDR3 is TGTGCCAGCAGCCAAGACGGAGGGGGCCCACCCTATAATTCACCCCTCCACTTT.

The chain links TRBV19 to TRBJ2-2, with TRBD1 identical over 8 bases. After removal of 3 bases from V and 5 bases from J, the junction contained 5 bases not matched to a gene. CDR1 is LNHDA and CDR2 is SQIVND in the germline V gene (reference sequence). This CDR3 has 15 residues. CDR3 amino acids: CASSIQGAQTGELFF. CDR3 DNA sequence: TGTGCCAGTAGTATCCAGGGGGCGCAAACCGGGGAGCTGTTTTTT.